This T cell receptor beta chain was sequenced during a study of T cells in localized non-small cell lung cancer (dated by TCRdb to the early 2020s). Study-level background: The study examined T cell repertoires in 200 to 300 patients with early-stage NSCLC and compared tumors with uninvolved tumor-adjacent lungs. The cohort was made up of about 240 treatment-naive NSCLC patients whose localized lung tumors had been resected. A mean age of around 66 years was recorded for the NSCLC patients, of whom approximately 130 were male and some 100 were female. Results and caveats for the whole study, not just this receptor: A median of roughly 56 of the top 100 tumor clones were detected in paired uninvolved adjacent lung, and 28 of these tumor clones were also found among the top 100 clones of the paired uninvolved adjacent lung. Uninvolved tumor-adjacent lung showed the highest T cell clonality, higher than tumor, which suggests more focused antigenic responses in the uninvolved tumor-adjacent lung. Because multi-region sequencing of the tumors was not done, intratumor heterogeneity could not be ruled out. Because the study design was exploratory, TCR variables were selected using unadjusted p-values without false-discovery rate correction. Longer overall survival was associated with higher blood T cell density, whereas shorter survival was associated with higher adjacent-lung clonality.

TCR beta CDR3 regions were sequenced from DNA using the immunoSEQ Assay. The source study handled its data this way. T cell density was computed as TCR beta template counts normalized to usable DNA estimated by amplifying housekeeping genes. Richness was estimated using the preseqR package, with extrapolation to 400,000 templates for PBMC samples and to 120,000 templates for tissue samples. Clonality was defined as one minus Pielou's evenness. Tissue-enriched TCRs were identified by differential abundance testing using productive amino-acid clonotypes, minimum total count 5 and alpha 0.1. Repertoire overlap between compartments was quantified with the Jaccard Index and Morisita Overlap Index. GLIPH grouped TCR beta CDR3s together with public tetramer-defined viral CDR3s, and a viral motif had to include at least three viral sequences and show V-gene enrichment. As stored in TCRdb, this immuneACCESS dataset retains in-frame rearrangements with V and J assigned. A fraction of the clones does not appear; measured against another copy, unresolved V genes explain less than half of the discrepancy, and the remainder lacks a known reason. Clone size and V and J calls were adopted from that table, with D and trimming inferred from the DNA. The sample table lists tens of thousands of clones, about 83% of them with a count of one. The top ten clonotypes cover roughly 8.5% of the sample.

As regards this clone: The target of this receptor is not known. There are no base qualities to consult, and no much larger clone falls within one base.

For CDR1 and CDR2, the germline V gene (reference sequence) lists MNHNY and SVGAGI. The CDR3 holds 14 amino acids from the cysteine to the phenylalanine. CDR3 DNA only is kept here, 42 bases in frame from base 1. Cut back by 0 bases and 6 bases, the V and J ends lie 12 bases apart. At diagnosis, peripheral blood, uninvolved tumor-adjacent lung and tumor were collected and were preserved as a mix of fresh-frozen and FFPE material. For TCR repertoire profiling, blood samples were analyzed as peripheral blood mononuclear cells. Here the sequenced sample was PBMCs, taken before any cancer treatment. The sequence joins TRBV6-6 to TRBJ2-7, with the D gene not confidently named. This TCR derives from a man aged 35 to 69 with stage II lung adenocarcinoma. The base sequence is TGTGCCAGCAGTTACTCGCACGGCGGAGCCGAGCAGTACTTC. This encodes CASSYSHGGAEQYF.